This entry concerns a single T cell receptor (gamma chain). Compared with the rest of its sample, this clone is medium-sized (0.01 to 0.1%). Its antigen has not been determined. No much larger clonotype is one base removed from it; base qualities were not supplied. Sequences VENAVY (CDR1) and YDSYNSRV (CDR2) are obtained from the germline V gene. V and J are trimmed by 4 bases and 3 bases, and the gene matches miss 3 bases of the junction. Taken from cysteine to phenylalanine, the CDR3 has 12 residues. Of the read, only the CDR3 DNA is kept; its 36 bases are in frame from base 1. The instrument was an Illumina MiSeq. Regarding the original processing steps: For publicity analysis, the Vgamma9Vdelta2 and nonVgamma9Vdelta2 bulk CDR3 files were merged for each subject into one combined repertoire per subject. Using base R and dplyr, each CDR3 amino acid sequence was checked across 9 single-cell datasets and approximately 10 bulk repertoires to give a publicity score ranging from 0 to 19. Identical DNA sequences were merged into single rows after TCRdb reprocessed the public reads with CATT. The V and J calls come from TCRdb's annotation, not from the publication. In all, the sample holds roughly 550 gamma-chain clones, and roughly 4% of those were seen once. The ten largest clones represent about a tenth of the sample.

The sample belongs to a study of fetal and pediatric gammadelta thymocytes (dated by TCRdb to between 2021 and 2024). General notes on the study: Previously published data and newly generated, unpublished data were combined in the bulk gammadelta thymocyte repertoires, which were used to strengthen a single-cell study of gammadelta thymocyte development. Bulk TCR repertoire data were added to increase subject numbers and strengthen the CDR3 publicity analysis. The bulk gammadelta thymocyte repertoire set covered some 10 subjects in total, 3 fetal thymus donors and 7 pediatric thymus donors. Previously published data (refs 27,28) and unpublished data were combined in the bulk gammadelta thymocyte repertoires.

Study-level results and caveats: Fetal gammadelta thymocyte repertoires were previously reported to be enriched for TRDV2, TRGV8 and TRGV9 usage, low N additions and public CDR3s compared with post-natal repertoires.

Staining of thymocytes was performed with Zombie NIR viability dye and with antibodies against CD3 (UCHT1), TCRgammadelta (11F2), TCRVgamma9 (IMMU360) and TCRVdelta2 (IMMU389). From human fetal and pediatric thymuses, sorted Vgamma9Vdelta2 and nonVgamma9Vdelta2 gammadelta thymocytes were used to generate bulk TRD and TRG CDR3 repertoires separately. Pediatric thymus tissue was obtained in Belgium from children undergoing cardiac surgery. The ages of the pediatric thymus donors in the study ranged between about 1 and 12 years. Thymic cell suspensions from fetal and post-natal thymuses were prepared as previously described. NonVgamma9Vdelta2 thymocytes were sorted as CD3+ gammadeltaTCR+ cells lacking the Vgamma9+Vdelta2+ phenotype. A FACS Aria III cell sorter (BD Biosciences) was used to carry out the cell sorting.

The TCR sequence derives from a child who underwent cardiac surgery and was recorded as healthy. The sequence is built from TRGV8 and TRGJ1 or TRGJ2. Sequencing used non-Vgamma9Vdelta2 gamma-delta T cells from the thymus. The cell subset or site label here, explained by the study, means: CD3+gammadeltaTCR+ thymocytes not co-expressing Vgamma9 and Vdelta2. DNA sequence: TGTGCCACCTGGGACACTTATTATAAGAAACTCTTT. This gives the protein CATWDTYYKKLF.